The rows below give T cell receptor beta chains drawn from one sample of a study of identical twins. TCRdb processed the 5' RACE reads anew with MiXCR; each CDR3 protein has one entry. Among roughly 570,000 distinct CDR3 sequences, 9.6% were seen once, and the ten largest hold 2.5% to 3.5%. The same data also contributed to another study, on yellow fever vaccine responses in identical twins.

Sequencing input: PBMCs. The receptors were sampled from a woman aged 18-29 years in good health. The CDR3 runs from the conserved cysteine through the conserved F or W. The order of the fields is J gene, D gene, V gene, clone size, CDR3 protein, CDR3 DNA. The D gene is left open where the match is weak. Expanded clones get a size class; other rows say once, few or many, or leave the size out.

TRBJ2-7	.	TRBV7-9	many	CASSLGGMAYEQYF	TGTGCCAGCAGCTTAGGCGGCATGGCCTACGAGCAGTACTTC
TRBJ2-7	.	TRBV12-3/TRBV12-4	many	CASSLAAAYEQYF	TGTGCCAGCAGTTTGGCGGCCGCCTACGAGCAGTACTTC
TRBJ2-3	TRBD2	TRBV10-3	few	CAISDRTSGAADTQYF	TGTGCCATCAGTGACCGGACTAGCGGGGCCGCAGATACGCAGTATTTT
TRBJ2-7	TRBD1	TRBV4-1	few	CASSPGQGRGEQYF	TGCGCCAGCAGTCCCGGACAGGGAAGAGGCGAGCAGTACTTC
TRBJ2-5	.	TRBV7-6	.	CASSLWMQETQYF	TGTGCCAGCAGCTTATGGATGCAAGAGACCCAGTACTTC
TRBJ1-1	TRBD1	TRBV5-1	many	CASSPWTGMNTEAFF	TGCGCCAGCAGCCCCTGGACAGGGATGAACACTGAAGCTTTCTTT
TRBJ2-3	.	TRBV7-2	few	CASSPPGSVPQYF	TGTGCCAGCAGCCCCCCTGGGTCGGTTCCGCAGTATTTT
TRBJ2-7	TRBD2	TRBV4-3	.	CASSQRTSDEQYF	TGCGCCAGCAGCCAAAGGACTAGCGACGAGCAGTACTTC
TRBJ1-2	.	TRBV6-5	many	CASSYPAGHGNYGYTF	TGTGCCAGCAGTTACCCCGCGGGACACGGGAACTATGGCTACACCTTC
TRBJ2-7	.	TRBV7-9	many	CASSSRDSYEQYF	TGTGCCAGCAGTTCCAGAGACTCCTACGAGCAGTACTTC
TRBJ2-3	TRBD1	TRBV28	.	CASSLGTGENTQYF	TGTGCCAGCAGTTTAGGGACAGGGGAGAATACGCAGTATTTT
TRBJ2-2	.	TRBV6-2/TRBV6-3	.	CASSYSMLAGELFF	TGTGCCAGCAGTTACTCTATGTTGGCCGGGGAGCTGTTTTTT
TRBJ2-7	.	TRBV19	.	CASSIEGGKPYEQYF	TGTGCCAGTAGTATCGAGGGCGGCAAACCCTACGAGCAGTACTTC
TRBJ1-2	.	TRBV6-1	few	CASSMDGQANYGYTF	TGTGCCAGCAGCATGGACGGACAAGCTAACTATGGCTACACCTTC
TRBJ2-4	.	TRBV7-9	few	CASSFSENIQYF	TGTGCCAGCAGCTTTAGCGAAAACATTCAGTACTTC
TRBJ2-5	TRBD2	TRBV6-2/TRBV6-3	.	CASSRPSTSGRETQYF	TGTGCCAGCAGCCGCCCCTCCACTAGCGGGAGAGAGACCCAGTACTTC
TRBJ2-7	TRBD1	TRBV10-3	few	CAISTTGTGGAGRSYEQYF	TGTGCCATCAGCACGACCGGGACAGGGGGCGCAGGCCGGTCCTACGAGCAGTACTTC
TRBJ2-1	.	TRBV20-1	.	CSARPHPSGSYNEQFF	TGCAGTGCTAGACCACACCCTTCCGGCTCCTACAATGAGCAGTTCTTC
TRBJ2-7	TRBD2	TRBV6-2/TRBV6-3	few	CASSYSRVAGKDLYEQYF	TGTGCCAGCAGTTACAGTCGGGTAGCGGGAAAGGACCTCTACGAGCAGTACTTC
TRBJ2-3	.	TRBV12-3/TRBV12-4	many	CASSLSQGPDTQYF	TGTGCCAGCAGTTTGTCTCAAGGGCCAGATACGCAGTATTTT
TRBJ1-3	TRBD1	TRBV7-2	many	CASTSFGTAGNTIYF	TGTGCCAGCACATCATTTGGGACAGCTGGAAACACCATATATTTT
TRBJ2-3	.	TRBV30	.	CAWMGFEPDTQYF	TGTGCCTGGATGGGGTTCGAACCAGATACGCAGTATTTT
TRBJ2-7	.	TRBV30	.	CAWGDGAGGEQYF	TGTGCCTGGGGTGATGGGGCCGGTGGCGAGCAGTACTTC
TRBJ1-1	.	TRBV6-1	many	CASTRLGENTEAFF	TGTGCCAGCACCCGACTTGGGGAGAACACTGAAGCTTTCTTT
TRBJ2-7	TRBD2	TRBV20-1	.	CSARDLGTSGGLLYEQYF	TGCAGTGCTAGAGATCTAGGGACTAGCGGGGGACTACTTTACGAGCAGTACTTC
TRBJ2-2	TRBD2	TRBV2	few	CASRTGLAGAVWTGELFF	TGTGCCAGCAGGACGGGACTAGCGGGAGCAGTTTGGACCGGGGAGCTGTTTTTT
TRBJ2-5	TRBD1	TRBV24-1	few	CATSDTRQGTRETQYF	TGTGCCACCAGTGACACACGACAGGGGACGAGAGAGACCCAGTACTTC
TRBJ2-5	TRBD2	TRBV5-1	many	CASSLEAGRPGETQYF	TGCGCCAGCAGCTTGGAGGCCGGGAGGCCCGGGGAGACCCAGTACTTC
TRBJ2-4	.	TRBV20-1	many	CSANNPGAKNIQYF	TGCAGTGCCAACAATCCGGGGGCCAAAAACATTCAGTACTTC
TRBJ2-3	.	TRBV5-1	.	CASSAGSGATDTQYF	TGCGCCAGCAGCGCTGGCAGCGGCGCCACAGATACGCAGTATTTT
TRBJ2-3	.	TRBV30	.	CAWSVPPFSLDTQYF	TGTGCCTGGAGTGTACCCCCTTTCAGCTTAGATACGCAGTATTTT
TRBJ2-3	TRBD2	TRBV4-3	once	CASSQGSLAGGSTGTQYF	TGCGCCAGCAGCCAAGGATCACTAGCGGGAGGGAGCACAGGTACGCAGTATTTT
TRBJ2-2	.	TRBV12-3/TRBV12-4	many	CASSLTGAGELFF	TGTGCCAGCAGTTTGACTGGGGCCGGGGAGCTGTTTTTT
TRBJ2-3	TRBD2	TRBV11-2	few	CASSLEFGGSTDTQYF	TGTGCCAGCAGCTTAGAATTCGGGGGGAGCACAGATACGCAGTATTTT
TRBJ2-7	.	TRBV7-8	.	CASRLGGPLIYEQYF	TGTGCCAGCAGACTAGGGGGTCCCTTGATCTACGAGCAGTACTTC
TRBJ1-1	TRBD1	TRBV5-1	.	CASRTGSAEAFF	TGCGCCAGCAGGACAGGGAGTGCTGAAGCTTTCTTT
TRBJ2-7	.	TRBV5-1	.	CASSLARADSYEQYF	TGCGCCAGCAGCTTGGCCCGGGCCGACTCCTACGAGCAGTACTTC
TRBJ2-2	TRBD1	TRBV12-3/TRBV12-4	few	CASSLSPTQGPGELFF	TGTGCCAGCAGTTTGTCTCCCACACAGGGGCCCGGGGAGCTGTTTTTT
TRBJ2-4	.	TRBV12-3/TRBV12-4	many	CASSYLAGLAKNIQYF	TGTGCCAGCAGTTACCTAGCAGGCCTAGCCAAAAACATTCAGTACTTC
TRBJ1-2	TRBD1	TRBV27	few	CASSTYRDRDYGYTF	TGTGCCAGCAGTACCTACCGGGACAGAGACTATGGCTACACCTTC
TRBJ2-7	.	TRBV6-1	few	CAAGAGLSYEQYF	TGTGCCGCCGGGGCGGGATTGTCCTACGAGCAGTACTTC